The TCR beta chain under discussion was sequenced for a study of CD8+ T cells in alopecia areata. Treatment of the sample: oral pan-JAK inhibitor, 5-10 mg twice daily. The CDR3 has 13 residues. V gave up 8 bases and J gave up 0 bases, with 7 bases separating them. Germline V gives CDR1 LNHDA, CDR2 SQIVND (reference sequence). Sequencing relied on a cDNA template that was reverse transcribed from extracted RNA. The assay was immunoSEQ multiplex PCR, and TCRdb's table has in-frame clones only and misses some. The repertoire has fewer than 150,000 clones, roughly four fifths of them found once; the top ten carry 20% to 25%.

The sequence derives from a human donor with alopecia areata. This sequence joins TRBV19 and TRBJ2-2; D remains ambiguous. The sample here was CD8+ T cells sorted from blood, taken at week 4, from a patient treated with tofacitinib. CDR3 DNA sequence: TGTGCCAGTGCCGTTACGAACACCGGGGAGCTGTTTTTT. Translation gives CASAVTNTGELFF. Looking up the rest from reference TRBV19 and TRBJ2-2 gives the full variable domain: DGGITQSPKYLFRKEGQNVTLSCEQNLNHDAMYWYRQDPGQGLRLIYYSQIVNDFQKGDIAEGYSVSREKKESFPLTVTSAQKNPTAFYLCASAVTNTGELFFGEGSRLTVL.